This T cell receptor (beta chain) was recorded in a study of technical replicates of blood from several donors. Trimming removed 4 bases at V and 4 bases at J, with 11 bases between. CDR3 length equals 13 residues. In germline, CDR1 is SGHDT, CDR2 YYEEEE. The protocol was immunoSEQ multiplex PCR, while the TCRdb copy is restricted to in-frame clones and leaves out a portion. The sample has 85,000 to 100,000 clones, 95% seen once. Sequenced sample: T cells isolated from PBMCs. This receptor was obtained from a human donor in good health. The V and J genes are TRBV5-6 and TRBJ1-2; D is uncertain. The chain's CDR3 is CASSPAGVYGYTF. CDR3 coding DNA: TGTGCCAGCAGCCCCGCCGGGGTCTATGGCTACACCTTC.